The sequence of this T cell receptor beta chain was determined in a study of shared clonotypes between healthy human individuals. Terminally differentiated effector memory CD45RA+ cells were excluded by CCR7 positive selection of CD45RO-negative cells. Original analysis: Filtering of immunoSEQ junctional sequences could not match full-length read filtering. Only in-frame clones appear in the TCRdb table, and some are missing; sequencing was by immunoSEQ multiplex PCR. The V and J calls and clone size come from that table; D and trimming were worked out from the DNA. The sample includes fewer than 1 million clones, 90% to 98% seen only once; the top ten take less than 0.25%. Trimming cost V 3 bases and J 1 base, with 12 bases left between them. CDR1 and CDR2 from the germline V gene are SGHTA and FQGNSA. The CDR3 totals 16 residues.

The sample consisted of naive CD8+ T cells sorted from blood. This sequence was found in a man aged 30 to 39 in good health. The chain has TRBV7-2 and TRBJ1-4, with D unresolved. CDR3 sequence: CASSFGPGITNEKLFF. The CDR3 region has the DNA TGTGCCAGCAGCTTTGGGCCAGGCATAACTAATGAAAAACTGTTTTTT.